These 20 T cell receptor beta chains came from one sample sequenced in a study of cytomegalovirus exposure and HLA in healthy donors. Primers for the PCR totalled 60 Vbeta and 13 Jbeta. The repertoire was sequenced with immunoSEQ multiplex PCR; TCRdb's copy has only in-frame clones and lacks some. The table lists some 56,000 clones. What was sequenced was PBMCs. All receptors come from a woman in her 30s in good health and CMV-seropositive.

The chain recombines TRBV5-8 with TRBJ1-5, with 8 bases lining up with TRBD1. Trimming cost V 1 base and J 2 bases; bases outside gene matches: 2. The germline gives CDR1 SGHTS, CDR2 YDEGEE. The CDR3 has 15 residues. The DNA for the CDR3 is TGTGCCAGCAGCTTGTGGGGACAGGGCAATCAGCCCCAGCATTTT. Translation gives CASSLWGQGNQPQHF.

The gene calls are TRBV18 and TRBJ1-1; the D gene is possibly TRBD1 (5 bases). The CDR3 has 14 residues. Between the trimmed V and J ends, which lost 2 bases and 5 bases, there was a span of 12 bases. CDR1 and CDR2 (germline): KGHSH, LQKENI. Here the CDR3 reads CASSPAGLATEAFF. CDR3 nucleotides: TGTGCCAGCTCACCAGCAGGGTTAGCAACTGAAGCTTTCTTT. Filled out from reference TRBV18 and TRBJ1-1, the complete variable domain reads NAGVMQNPRHLVRRRGQEARLRCSPMKGHSHVYWYRQLPEEGLKFMVYLQKENIIDESGMPKERFSAEFPKEGPSILRIQQVVRGDSAAYFCASSPAGLATEAFFGQGTRLTVV.

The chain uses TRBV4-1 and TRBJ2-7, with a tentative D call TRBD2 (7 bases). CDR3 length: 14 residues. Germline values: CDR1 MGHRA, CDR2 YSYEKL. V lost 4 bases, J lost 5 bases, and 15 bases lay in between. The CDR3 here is CASSLKGGANEQYF. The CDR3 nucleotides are TGCGCCAGCAGCCTGAAAGGGGGGGCCAACGAGCAGTACTTC.

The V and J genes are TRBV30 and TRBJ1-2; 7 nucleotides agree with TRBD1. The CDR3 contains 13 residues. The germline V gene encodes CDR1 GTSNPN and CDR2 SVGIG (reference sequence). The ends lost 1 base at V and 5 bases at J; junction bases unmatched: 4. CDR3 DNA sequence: TGTGCCTGGAGTGGACAGGGTGTTTATGGCTACACCTTC. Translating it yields CAWSGQGVYGYTF.

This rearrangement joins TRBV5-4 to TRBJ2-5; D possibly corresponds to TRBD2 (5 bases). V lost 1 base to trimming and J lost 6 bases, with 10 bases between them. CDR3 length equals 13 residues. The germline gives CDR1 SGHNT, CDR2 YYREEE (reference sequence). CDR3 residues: CASSLNGVKTQYF. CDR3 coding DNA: TGTGCCAGCAGCTTGAACGGGGTAAAGACCCAGTACTTC.

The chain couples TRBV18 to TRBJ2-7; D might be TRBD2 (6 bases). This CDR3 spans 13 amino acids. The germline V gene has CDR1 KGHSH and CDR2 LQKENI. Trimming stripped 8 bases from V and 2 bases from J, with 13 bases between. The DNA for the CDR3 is TGTGCCAGCCACAATAGCGGAGCCTACGAGCAGTACTTC. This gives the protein CASHNSGAYEQYF.

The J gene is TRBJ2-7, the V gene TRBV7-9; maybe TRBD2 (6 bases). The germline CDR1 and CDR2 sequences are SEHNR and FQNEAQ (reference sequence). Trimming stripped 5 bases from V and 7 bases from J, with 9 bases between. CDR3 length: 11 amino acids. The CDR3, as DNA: TGTGCCAGCAGCCCGGAGGGTGAGCAGTACTTC. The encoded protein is CASSPEGEQYF.

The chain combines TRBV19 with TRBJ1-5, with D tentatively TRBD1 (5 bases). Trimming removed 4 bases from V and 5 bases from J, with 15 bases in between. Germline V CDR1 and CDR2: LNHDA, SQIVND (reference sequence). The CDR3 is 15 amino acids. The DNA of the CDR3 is TGTGCCAGTAGTAACGTCCAGGGTCTCGATCAGCCCCAGCATTTT. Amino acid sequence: CASSNVQGLDQPQHF.

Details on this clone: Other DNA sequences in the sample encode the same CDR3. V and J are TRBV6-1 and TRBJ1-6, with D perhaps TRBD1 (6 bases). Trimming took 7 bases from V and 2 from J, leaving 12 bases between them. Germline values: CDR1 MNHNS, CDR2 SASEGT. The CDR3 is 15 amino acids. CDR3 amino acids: CASTVTGAYNSPLHF. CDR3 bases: TGTGCCAGCACCGTGACAGGCGCCTATAATTCACCCCTCCACTTT.

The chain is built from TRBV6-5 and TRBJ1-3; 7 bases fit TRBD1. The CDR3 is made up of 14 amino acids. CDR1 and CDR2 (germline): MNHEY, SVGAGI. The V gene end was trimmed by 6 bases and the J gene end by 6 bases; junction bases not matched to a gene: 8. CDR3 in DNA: TGTGCCAGCAGATCTGGGACAGACCCAAACACCATATATTTT. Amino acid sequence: CASRSGTDPNTIYF.

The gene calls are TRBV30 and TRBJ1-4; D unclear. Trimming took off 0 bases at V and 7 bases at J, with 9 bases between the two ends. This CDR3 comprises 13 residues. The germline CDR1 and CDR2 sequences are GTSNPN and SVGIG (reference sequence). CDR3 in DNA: TGTGCCTGGAGTGTACGGGTTGGTGAAAAACTGTTTTTT. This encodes CAWSVRVGEKLFF.

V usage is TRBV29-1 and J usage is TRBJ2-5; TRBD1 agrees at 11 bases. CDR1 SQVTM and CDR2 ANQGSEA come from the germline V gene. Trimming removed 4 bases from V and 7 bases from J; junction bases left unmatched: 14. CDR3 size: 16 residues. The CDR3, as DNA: TGCAGCGTTGGGCCCGGACAGGGGGCGTTCTACGCGACCCAGTACTTC. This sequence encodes CSVGPGQGAFYATQYF.

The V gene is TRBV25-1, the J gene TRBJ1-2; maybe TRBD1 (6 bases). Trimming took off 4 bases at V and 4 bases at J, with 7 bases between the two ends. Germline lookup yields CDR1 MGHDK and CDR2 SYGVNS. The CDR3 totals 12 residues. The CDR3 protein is CASSGDIYGYTF. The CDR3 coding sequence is TGTGCCAGCAGTGGGGACATCTATGGCTACACCTTC.

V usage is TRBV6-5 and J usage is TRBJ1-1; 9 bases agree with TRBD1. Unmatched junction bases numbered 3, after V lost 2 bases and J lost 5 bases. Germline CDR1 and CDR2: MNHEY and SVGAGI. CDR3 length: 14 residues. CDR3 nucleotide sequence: TGTGCCAGCAGTTACGGGACAGGGATTACTGAAGCTTTCTTT. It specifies CASSYGTGITEAFF.

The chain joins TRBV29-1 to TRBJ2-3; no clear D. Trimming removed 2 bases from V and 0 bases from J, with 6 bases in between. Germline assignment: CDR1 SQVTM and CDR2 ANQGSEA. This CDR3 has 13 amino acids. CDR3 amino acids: CSVEPQSTDTQYF. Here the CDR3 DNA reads TGCAGCGTTGAACCACAAAGCACAGATACGCAGTATTTT.

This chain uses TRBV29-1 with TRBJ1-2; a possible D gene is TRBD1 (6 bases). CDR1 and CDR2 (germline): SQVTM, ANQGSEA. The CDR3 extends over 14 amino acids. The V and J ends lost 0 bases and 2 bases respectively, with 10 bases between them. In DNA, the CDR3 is TGCAGCGTTGAAGACCCGACAGGAAACTATGGCTACACCTTC. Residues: CSVEDPTGNYGYTF.

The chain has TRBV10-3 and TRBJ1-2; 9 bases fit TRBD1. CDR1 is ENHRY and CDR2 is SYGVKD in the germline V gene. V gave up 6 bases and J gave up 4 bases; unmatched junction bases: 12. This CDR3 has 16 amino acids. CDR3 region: CAISAFLDRGIYGYTF. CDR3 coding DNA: TGTGCCATCAGCGCCTTCTTGGACAGGGGCATCTATGGCTACACCTTC.

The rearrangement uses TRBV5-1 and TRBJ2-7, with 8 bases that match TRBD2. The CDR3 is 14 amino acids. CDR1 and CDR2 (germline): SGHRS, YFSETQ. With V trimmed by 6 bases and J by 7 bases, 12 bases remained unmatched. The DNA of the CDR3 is TGCGCCAGCACCCCTAGGGACCCGGGAGGGGAGCAGTACTTC. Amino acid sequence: CASTPRDPGGEQYF.

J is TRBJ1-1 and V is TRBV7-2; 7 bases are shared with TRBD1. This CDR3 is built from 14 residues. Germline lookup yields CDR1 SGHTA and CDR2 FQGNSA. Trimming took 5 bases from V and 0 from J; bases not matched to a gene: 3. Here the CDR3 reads CASSRGTVNTEAFF. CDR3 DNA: TGTGCCAGCAGCCGAGGGACAGTGAACACTGAAGCTTTCTTT.

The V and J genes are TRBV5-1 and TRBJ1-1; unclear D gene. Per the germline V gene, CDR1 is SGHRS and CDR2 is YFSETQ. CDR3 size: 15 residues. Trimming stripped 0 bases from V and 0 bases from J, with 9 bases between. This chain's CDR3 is CASSLEYRMNTEAFF. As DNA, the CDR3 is TGCGCCAGCAGCTTGGAATACAGAATGAACACTGAAGCTTTCTTT.